This paragraph covers one T cell receptor beta chain sequence. Germline V CDR1 and CDR2: LGHDT, YNNKEL (reference sequence). The CDR3 consists of 11 residues. Trimming pared 5 bases from V and 6 bases from J, leaving 4 bases between. The entry originates in a study of blood T cell repertoires in COVID-19. About the study: The United States, Italy and Spain were the sources of the acute and convalescent COVID-19 samples. T cells, B-cell-depleted T cells, or PBMCs provided the cDNA or gDNA that served as material.

Authors' methods: Amplification from reference gene primers served as the basis for estimated nucleated cell counts. Some clones are missing from TCRdb's copy, which holds only in-frame ones; the method was immunoSEQ multiplex PCR. The V and J calls and clone size are taken from that table; D and trimming were inferred from the DNA. Of about 100,000 clones in the sample, about 77% were seen once. The chain joins TRBV3-1 (or the pseudogene TRBV3-2) to TRBJ1-4; D unclear. The sequenced material came from peripheral blood. The sequence derives from an older woman with acute or convalescent COVID-19. The CDR3 nucleotides are TGTGCCAGCAGCGTATATGAAAAACTGTTTTTT. It encodes CASSVYEKLFF.